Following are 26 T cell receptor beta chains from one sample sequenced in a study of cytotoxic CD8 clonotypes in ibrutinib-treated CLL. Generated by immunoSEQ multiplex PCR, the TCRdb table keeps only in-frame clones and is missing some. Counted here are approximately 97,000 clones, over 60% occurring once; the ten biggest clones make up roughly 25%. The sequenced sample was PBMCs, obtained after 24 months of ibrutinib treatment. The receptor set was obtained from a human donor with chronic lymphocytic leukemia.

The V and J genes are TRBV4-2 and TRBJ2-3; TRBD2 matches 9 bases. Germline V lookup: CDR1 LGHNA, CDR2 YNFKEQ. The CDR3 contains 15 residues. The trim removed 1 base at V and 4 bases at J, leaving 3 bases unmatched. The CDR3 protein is CASSQGGTSPDTQYF. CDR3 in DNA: TGTGCCAGCAGCCAAGGCGGGACTAGCCCAGATACGCAGTATTTT.

CDR3: CASSSRLTGGSYEQYF. The CDR3 bases are TGTGCCAGCAGCTCGAGGTTAACAGGGGGTTCCTACGAGCAGTACTTC. The genes are TRBV7-8 and TRBJ2-7, with 8 bases aligning to TRBD1. V lost 4 bases to trimming and J lost 1 base; unmatched junction nucleotides: 9. Germline CDR1 SGHVS, CDR2 FQNEAQ. The CDR3 runs 16 residues.

CDR3 coding DNA: TGTGCCAGCACCACCGGACAGGGAACTGGAAACACCATATATTTT. Translation gives CASTTGQGTGNTIYF. The rearrangement uses TRBV6-6 and TRBJ1-3, with 8 bases that match TRBD1. V lost 7 bases and J lost 2; bases outside the gene matches: 7. The CDR3 sequence is 15 residues long. In germline, CDR1 is MNHNY, CDR2 SVGAGI (reference sequence).

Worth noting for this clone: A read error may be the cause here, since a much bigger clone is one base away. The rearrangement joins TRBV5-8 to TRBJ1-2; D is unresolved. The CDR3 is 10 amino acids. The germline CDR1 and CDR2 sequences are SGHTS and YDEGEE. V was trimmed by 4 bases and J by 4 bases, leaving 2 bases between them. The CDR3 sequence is CASSTYGYTF. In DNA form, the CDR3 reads TGTGCCAGCAGCACCTATGGCTACACCTTC.

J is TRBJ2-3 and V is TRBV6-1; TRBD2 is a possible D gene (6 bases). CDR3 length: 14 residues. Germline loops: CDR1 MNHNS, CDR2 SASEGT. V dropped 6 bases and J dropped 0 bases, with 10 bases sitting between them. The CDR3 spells CASRISGSTDTQYF. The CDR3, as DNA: TGTGCCAGCAGGATTAGCGGAAGCACAGATACGCAGTATTTT.

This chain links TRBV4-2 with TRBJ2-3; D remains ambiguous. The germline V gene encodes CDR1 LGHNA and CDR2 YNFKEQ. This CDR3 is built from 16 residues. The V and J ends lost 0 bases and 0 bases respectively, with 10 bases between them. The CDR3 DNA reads TGTGCCAGCAGCCAAGACGCTCACACTAGCACAGATACGCAGTATTTT. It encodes CASSQDAHTSTDTQYF.

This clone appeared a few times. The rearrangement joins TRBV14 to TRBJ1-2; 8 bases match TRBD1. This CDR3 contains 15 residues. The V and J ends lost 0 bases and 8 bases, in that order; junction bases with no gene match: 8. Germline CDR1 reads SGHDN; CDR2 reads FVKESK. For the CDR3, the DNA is TGTGCCAGCAGCCAAGATTGGGCAGGGGGCAACGGCTACACCTTC. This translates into CASSQDWAGGNGYTF.

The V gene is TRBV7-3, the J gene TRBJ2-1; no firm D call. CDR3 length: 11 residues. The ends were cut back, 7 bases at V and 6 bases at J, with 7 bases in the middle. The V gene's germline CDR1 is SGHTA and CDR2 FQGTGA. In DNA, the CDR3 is TGTGCCAGCAAGGGTGGCAATGAGCAGTTCTTC. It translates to CASKGGNEQFF.

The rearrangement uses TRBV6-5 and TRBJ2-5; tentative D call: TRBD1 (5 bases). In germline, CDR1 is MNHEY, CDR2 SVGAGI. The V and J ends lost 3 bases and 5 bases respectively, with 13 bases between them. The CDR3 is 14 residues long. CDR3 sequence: CASSYRGVRETQYF. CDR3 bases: TGTGCCAGCAGTTATAGGGGTGTTCGGGAGACCCAGTACTTC.

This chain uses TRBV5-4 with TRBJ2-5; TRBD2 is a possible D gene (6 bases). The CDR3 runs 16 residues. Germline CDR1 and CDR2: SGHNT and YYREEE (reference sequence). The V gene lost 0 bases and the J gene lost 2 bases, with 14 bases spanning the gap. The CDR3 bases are TGTGCCAGCAGCTTGGGCATCATGGGGGGTCAAGAGACCCAGTACTTC. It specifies CASSLGIMGGQETQYF.

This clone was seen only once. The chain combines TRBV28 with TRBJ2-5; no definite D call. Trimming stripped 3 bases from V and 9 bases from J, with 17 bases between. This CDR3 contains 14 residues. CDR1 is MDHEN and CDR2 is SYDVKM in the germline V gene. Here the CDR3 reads CASSFPLTGEAQYF. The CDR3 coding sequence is TGTGCCAGCAGTTTCCCCTTGACTGGTGAGGCCCAGTACTTC.

The CDR3 DNA follows: TGCAGCGTTGAAGAAGATGGCTACACCTTC. Residues: CSVEEDGYTF. This rearrangement joins TRBV29-1 to TRBJ1-2, with unresolved D. The germline gives CDR1 SQVTM, CDR2 ANQGSEA. Trimming removed 0 bases from V and 6 bases from J, with 2 bases in between. The CDR3 is made up of 10 amino acids.

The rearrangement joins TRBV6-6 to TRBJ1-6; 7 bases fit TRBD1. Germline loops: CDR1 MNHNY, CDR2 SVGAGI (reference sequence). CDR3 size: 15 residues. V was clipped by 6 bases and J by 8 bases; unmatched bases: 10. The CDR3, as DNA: TGTGCCAGCAGAACAAGACAGGGCGGATATTCACCCCTCCACTTT. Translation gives CASRTRQGGYSPLHF.

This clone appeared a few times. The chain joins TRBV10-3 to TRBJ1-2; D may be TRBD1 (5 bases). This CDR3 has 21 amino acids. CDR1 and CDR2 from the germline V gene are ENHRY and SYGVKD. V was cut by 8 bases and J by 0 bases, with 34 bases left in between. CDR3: CAIGEELSTGAHPGANYGYTF. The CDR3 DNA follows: TGTGCCATCGGGGAAGAATTAAGCACTGGGGCCCATCCGGGAGCTAACTATGGCTACACCTTC.

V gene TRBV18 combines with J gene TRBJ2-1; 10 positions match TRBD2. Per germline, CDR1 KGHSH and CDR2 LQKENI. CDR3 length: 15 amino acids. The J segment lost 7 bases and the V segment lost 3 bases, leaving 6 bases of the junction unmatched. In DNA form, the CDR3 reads TGTGCCAGCTCACCCCTAGCGGGAGATGATAATGAGCAGTTCTTC. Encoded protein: CASSPLAGDDNEQFF.

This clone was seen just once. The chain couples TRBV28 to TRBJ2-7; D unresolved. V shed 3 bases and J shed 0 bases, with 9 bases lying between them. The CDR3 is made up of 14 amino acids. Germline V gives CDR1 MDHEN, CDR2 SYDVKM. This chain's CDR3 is CASSLGQDSYEQYF. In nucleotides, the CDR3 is TGTGCCAGCAGTTTGGGTCAGGACTCCTACGAGCAGTACTTC. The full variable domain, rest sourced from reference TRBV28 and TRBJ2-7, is DVKVTQSSRYLVKRTGEKVFLECVQDMDHENMFWYRQDPGLGLRLIYFSYDVKMKEKGDIPEGYSVSREKKERFSLILESASTNQTSMYLCASSLGQDSYEQYFGPGTRLTVT.

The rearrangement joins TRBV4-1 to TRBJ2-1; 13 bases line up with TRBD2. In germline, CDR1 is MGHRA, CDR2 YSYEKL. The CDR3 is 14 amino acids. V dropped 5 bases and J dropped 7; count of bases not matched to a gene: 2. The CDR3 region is CASSRLAGGNEQFF. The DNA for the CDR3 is TGCGCCAGCAGCAGACTAGCGGGAGGAAATGAGCAGTTCTTC.

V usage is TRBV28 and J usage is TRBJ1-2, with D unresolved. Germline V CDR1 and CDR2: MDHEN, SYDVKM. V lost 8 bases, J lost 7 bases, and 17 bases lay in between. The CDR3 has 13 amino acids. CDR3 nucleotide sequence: TGTGCCAGCTCCCTCCGATCGGAGCTTGGCTACACCTTC. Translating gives CASSLRSELGYTF.

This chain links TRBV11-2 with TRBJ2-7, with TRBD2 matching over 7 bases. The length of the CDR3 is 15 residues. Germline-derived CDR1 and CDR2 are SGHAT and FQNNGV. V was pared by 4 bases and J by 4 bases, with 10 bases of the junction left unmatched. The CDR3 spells CASSSDLAGTYEQYF. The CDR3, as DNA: TGTGCCAGCAGCTCAGACTTAGCGGGTACATACGAGCAGTACTTC.

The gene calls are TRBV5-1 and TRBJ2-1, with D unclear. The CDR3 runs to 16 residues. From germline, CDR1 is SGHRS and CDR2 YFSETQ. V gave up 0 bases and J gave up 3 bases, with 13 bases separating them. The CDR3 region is CASSLASRTIYNEQFF. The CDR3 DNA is TGCGCCAGCAGCTTGGCCTCGCGGACCATCTACAATGAGCAGTTCTTC.

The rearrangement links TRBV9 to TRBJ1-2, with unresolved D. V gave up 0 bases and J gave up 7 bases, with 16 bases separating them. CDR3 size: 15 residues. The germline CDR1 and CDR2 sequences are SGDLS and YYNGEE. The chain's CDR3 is CASSVVGQSSGGYTF. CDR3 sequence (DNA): TGTGCCAGCAGCGTAGTAGGTCAGTCAAGCGGTGGCTACACCTTC.

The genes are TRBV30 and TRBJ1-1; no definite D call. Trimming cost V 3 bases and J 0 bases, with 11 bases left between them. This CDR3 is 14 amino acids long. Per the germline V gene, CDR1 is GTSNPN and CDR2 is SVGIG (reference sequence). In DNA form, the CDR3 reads TGTGCCTGGAGATCCCTCGGATTGAACACTGAAGCTTTCTTT. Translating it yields CAWRSLGLNTEAFF.

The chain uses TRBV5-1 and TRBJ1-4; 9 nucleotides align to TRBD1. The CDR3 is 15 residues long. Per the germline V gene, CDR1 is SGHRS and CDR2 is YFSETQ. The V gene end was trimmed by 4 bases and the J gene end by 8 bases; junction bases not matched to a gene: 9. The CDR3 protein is CASSSTGGAEEKLFF. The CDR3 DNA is TGCGCCAGCAGCAGTACAGGGGGCGCAGAAGAAAAACTGTTTTTT.

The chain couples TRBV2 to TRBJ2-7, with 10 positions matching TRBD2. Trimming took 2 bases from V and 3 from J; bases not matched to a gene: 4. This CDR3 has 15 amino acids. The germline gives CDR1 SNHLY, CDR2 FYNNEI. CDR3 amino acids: CASSEPAGGFYEQYF. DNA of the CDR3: TGTGCCAGCAGTGAACCAGCGGGAGGGTTCTACGAGCAGTACTTC.

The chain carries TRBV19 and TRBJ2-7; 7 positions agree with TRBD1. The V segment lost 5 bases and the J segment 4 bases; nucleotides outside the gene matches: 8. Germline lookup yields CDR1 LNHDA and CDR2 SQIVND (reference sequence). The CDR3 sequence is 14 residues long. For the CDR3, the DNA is TGTGCCAGTAGTCAACAGGGGTTAGGATACGAGCAGTACTTC. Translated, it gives CASSQQGLGYEQYF.

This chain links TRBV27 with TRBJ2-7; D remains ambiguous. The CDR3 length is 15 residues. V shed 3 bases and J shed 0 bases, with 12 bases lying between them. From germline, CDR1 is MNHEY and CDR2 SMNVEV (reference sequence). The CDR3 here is CASSFRLSSSYEQYF. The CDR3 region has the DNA TGTGCCAGCAGTTTCCGCCTTTCGAGCTCCTACGAGCAGTACTTC.